A single T cell receptor beta chain is shown here with its context. As yet, its antigen is unknown. These data belong to a study of T cells in localized non-small cell lung cancer. Study outcomes and limitations: A median around 55 of the top 100 tumor clones appeared in adjacent lung. Uninvolved nearby lung showed the greatest T cell clonality, exceeding that found in tumor.

TCRdb's copy holds only in-frame clones and misses some; the assay was immunoSEQ multiplex PCR. The sample has fewer than 100,000 clones, more than 70% seen once. This material consisted of peripheral blood, taken before any cancer treatment. This clonotype was obtained from a female donor older than 55 with stage I lung adenocarcinoma.

The CDR3 bases are TGTGCCAGCAGCTTAGCCGTGTGGGAGACCCAGTACTTC. Its protein is CASSLAVWETQYF. J is TRBJ2-5 and V is TRBV7-6; D not resolved. V was cut by 0 bases and J by 5 bases, with 7 bases left in between. This CDR3 region has 13 residues. Germline V gene sequence: CDR1 SGHVS, CDR2 FNYEAQ.